The following is a T cell receptor (beta chain) sequence with its context. The target antigen is unknown. Assay: immunoSEQ multiplex PCR; the TCRdb copy retains only in-frame clones and omits some. Of about 45,000 clones detected, 88% appear once; the ten largest clones hold about 14%. Each individual provided 1 to 8 samples (taken pretreatment and on-treatment). This CDR3 is 15 amino acids long. Trimming took 5 bases from V and 3 from J, leaving 13 bases between them. Germline CDR1 SGHAT, CDR2 FQNNGV. These data come from a study of PD-L1 blockade in urothelial cancer. Regarding the study as a whole: Patients who had durable benefit saw their tumor-associated blood clones expand more at 3 weeks.

This receptor was obtained from a woman aged 55-70 years with urothelial cancer. The sequencing used PBMCs, collected around atezolizumab (anti-PD-L1) treatment. The chain joins TRBV11-2 to TRBJ2-2; D is possibly TRBD2 (5 bases). This CDR3 is CASSRGMADTGELFF. The CDR3 DNA sequence: TGTGCCAGCAGCCGAGGGATGGCCGACACCGGGGAGCTGTTTTTT.